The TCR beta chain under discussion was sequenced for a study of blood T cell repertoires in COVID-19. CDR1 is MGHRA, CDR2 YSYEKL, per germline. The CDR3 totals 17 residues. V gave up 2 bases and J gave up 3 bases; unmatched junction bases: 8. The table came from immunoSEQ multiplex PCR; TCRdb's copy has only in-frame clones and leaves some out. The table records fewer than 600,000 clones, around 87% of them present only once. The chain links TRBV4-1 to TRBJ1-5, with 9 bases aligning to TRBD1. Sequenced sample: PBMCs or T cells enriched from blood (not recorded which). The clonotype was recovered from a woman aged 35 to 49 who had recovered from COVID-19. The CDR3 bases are TGCGCCAGCAGCCAAATCGGACAGGGGATAGTCAATCAGCCCCAGCATTTT. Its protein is CASSQIGQGIVNQPQHF.